These T cell receptor beta chains were read from a single sample in a study of PD-L1 blockade in urothelial cancer. TCRdb keeps only in-frame clones here, not all; method: immunoSEQ multiplex PCR. The sample has under 95,000 clones, about 83% seen once. The sequencing here drew on PBMCs, taken around atezolizumab (anti-PD-L1) treatment. The receptors shown here come from a man aged 55-75 years with urothelial cancer. CDR3s include the opening cysteine and the closing phenylalanine or tryptophan. Each record gives: D gene, clone size, J gene, V gene, CDR3 DNA, CDR3 protein. The D gene is left open where the match is weak. Only part of the rows carry a size: once, few, many, or a class if the clone is expanded.

>-|-|TRBJ2-5|TRBV28
TGTGCCAGCAGGCTCTGGACAGATCAAGAGACCCAGTACTTC
CASRLWTDQETQYF
>-|-|TRBJ2-7|TRBV5-4
TGTGCCAGCAGCTTGCAGGGCACCTACGAGCAGTACTTC
CASSLQGTYEQYF
>TRBD2|-|TRBJ2-7|TRBV28
TGTGCCAGCAGGAGCTGGACTAGCGGTTCCTACGAGCAGTACTTC
CASRSWTSGSYEQYF
>TRBD1|once|TRBJ1-2|TRBV18
TGTGCCAGCTCACCAGTATTGGGGGAACAGGGGGCGAGCTATGGCTACACCTTC
CASSPVLGEQGASYGYTF
>TRBD2|-|TRBJ2-7|TRBV4-3
TGCGCCAGCAGCCAGGAGGGGGGGGAGCGACTAGCGGGAGTCGGGATCTACGAGCAGTACTTC
CASSQEGGERLAGVGIYEQYF
>-|-|TRBJ1-2|TRBV21-1
TGTGCCAGCAGCCCTACCTATGGCTACACCTTC
CASSPTYGYTF
>-|-|TRBJ1-5|TRBV5-1
TGCGCCAGCAGCTTGGGAGGCAGGGATAGTCAGCCCCAGCATTTT
CASSLGGRDSQPQHF
>-|-|TRBJ2-1|TRBV1
TGCACCAGCAGCCAAGGACATCGGACTAGCGGGAGGCCGAGCTCCTACAATGAGCAGTTCTTC
CTSSQGHRTSGRPSSYNEQFF
>-|-|TRBJ2-1|TRBV7-2
TGTGCCAGCAGCTTATTCCAGGGTAGCTACAATGAGCAGTTCTTC
CASSLFQGSYNEQFF
>-|-|TRBJ2-7|TRBV19
TGTGCCAGTAGTATCGTTAAGGGAGGGGGTCTCCACGAGCAGTACTTC
CASSIVKGGGLHEQYF
>-|-|TRBJ2-1|TRBV5-6
TGTGCCAGCCACGAATTGAGGGGGAACTACAATGAGCAGTTCTTC
CASHELRGNYNEQFF
>-|few|TRBJ1-1|TRBV10-2
TGCGCCAGCAAAGGCGGGGGGGCCCGAGATGCCACTGAAGCTTTCTTT
CASKGGGARDATEAFF
>TRBD1|-|TRBJ1-6|TRBV9
TGTGCCAGCAGCGGTGGAAAGCCGGGACAGGGTTATAATTCACCCCTCCACTTT
CASSGGKPGQGYNSPLHF
>-|-|TRBJ1-2|TRBV19
TGTGCCAGTAGAAACCCATCAGGGGCTAGTGGCTACACCTTC
CASRNPSGASGYTF
>TRBD1|-|TRBJ1-1|TRBV28
TGTGCCAGCAGTTTAACCCTGACAGGGTCGGGGGAAGCTTTCTTT
CASSLTLTGSGEAFF
>-|once|TRBJ2-5|TRBV5-6
TGTGCCAGCAGCCTCTTGGGGGCAGAGACCCAGTACTTC
CASSLLGAETQYF
>-|-|TRBJ2-1|TRBV10-3
TGTGCCATCAGGGGGGCGGTAGTAGACGGTGAGCAGTTCTTC
CAIRGAVVDGEQFF
>-|-|TRBJ1-1|TRBV6-1
TGTGCCAGCATCCTGAACAGAGTGTACACTGAAGCTTTCTTT
CASILNRVYTEAFF
>TRBD2|-|TRBJ2-3|TRBV4-1
TGCGCCAGCAGCCAAGAGGGTAGCGGGGGGGCGGATACGCAGTATTTT
CASSQEGSGGADTQYF
>TRBD1|-|TRBJ2-1|TRBV12-5
TGTGCTAGTGGTTCGGACAGGGTATACAATGAGCAGTTCTTC
CASGSDRVYNEQFF
>TRBD1|-|TRBJ1-2|TRBV2
TGTGCCAGCAGTGAACAGGGGGCGAACTATGGCTACACCTTC
CASSEQGANYGYTF
>TRBD1|-|TRBJ1-5|TRBV6-5
TGTGCCAGCAGTCCCCGGGACAGGGGGTATCAGCCCCAGCATTTT
CASSPRDRGYQPQHF
>-|-|TRBJ2-3|TRBV4-3
TGCGCCAGCAGCCAAGACCCCCCCGGACTCGGCACAGATACGCAGTATTTT
CASSQDPPGLGTDTQYF
>TRBD1|once|TRBJ2-7|TRBV9
TGTGCCAGCAGCGTAGGGGGTTCCGGGACAGGAGGAGAGCAGTACTTC
CASSVGGSGTGGEQYF
>TRBD2|-|TRBJ2-5|TRBV2
TGTGCCAGCAGCCAGACTAGCGGGAAAGAGACCCAGTACTTC
CASSQTSGKETQYF
>TRBD2|-|TRBJ2-5|TRBV11-2
TGTGCCAGCAGAGTAGCGGGAGCGGGACAAGAGACCCAGTACTTC
CASRVAGAGQETQYF
>TRBD1|-|TRBJ1-2|TRBV28
TGTGCCAGCAGATCGGACAGGGGAGGAAGATCCTATGGCTACACCTTC
CASRSDRGGRSYGYTF
>TRBD1|-|TRBJ2-7|TRBV4-1
TGCGCCAGCAGCCAAATAATACCTCGGACAGGGGGTGACAACGAGCAGTACTTC
CASSQIIPRTGGDNEQYF
>TRBD1|few|TRBJ1-2|TRBV5-4
TGTGCCAGCAGCCCCGGGACAGCAAACTATGGCTACACCTTC
CASSPGTANYGYTF
>TRBD1|-|TRBJ2-7|TRBV27
TGTGCCAGCAGTTTATTAGGGACAGGGAATCGGGAGCAGTACTTC
CASSLLGTGNREQYF
>-|-|TRBJ2-5|TRBV6-1
TGTGCCAGCAGTGCTCAGGGTGAGACCCAGTACTTC
CASSAQGETQYF
>-|-|TRBJ1-4|TRBV28
TGTGCCAGCAGTTTGTCCGGCGGTAATAATGAAAAACTGTTTTTT
CASSLSGGNNEKLFF
>-|-|TRBJ1-2|TRBV27
TGTGCCAGCAGTCTCAAGATAGGGGTCGGTGGCTACACCTTC
CASSLKIGVGGYTF
>-|-|TRBJ2-7|TRBV19
TGTGCCAGTAGTACCCGGAGGGGACTGGGCTACGAGCAGTACTTC
CASSTRRGLGYEQYF
>-|once|TRBJ2-1|TRBV12-5
TGTGCTAGTGGTTGGGGGGTGAATGAGCAGTTCTTC
CASGWGVNEQFF
>-|-|TRBJ1-5|TRBV9
TGTGCCAGCAGCGTATGGAGGGAGGGACAGCCCCAGCATTTT
CASSVWREGQPQHF
>TRBD2|-|TRBJ2-3|TRBV7-2
TGTGCCAGCAGCTTAGCGCTACAGACTAGCGGGAGGGCATCGGGCACAGATACGCAGTATTTT
CASSLALQTSGRASGTDTQYF